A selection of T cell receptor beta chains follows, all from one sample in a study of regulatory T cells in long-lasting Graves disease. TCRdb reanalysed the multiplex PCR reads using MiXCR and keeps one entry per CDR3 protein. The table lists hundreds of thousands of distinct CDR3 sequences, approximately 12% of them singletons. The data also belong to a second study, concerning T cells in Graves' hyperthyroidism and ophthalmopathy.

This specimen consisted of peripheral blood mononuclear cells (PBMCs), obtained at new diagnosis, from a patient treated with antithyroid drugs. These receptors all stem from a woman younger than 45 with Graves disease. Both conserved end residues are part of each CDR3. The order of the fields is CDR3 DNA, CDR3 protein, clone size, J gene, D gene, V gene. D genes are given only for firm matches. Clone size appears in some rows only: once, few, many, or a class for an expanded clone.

TGTGCCAGCAGCTCGGACAGCCGAGGGGCCGAGCAGTACTTC	CASSSDSRGAEQYF	NA	TRBJ2-7	NA	TRBV5-4
TGTGCCAGCAGCCACTGGAGCTACGAGCAGTACTTC	CASSHWSYEQYF	NA	TRBJ2-7	NA	TRBV14
TGTGCCAGCAGTGAAATTACCTCTGGGGCCAACGTCCTGACTTTC	CASSEITSGANVLTF	NA	TRBJ2-6	NA	TRBV6-1
TGTGCCAGCACAAGTTTAAGGGATGGGGGCGGGACCTACGAGCAGTACTTC	CASTSLRDGGGTYEQYF	NA	TRBJ2-7	NA	TRBV28
TGTGCCAGCAGCCGGGACATCGGGGAGCTGTTTTTT	CASSRDIGELFF	few	TRBJ2-2	NA	TRBV11-3
TGTGCCAGCAGCCTTGCTTCTAGCAATCAGCCCCAGCATTTT	CASSLASSNQPQHF	NA	TRBJ1-5	NA	TRBV7-3
TGCAGTGCTCGAAACCAGGCGATTAAAAACATTCAGTACTTC	CSARNQAIKNIQYF	few	TRBJ2-4	NA	TRBV20-1
TGTGCCAGCAGTTTGTCAGGACAGTTCCACGAGCAGTACTTC	CASSLSGQFHEQYF	many	TRBJ2-7	NA	TRBV28
TGTGCCAGCAGCTCAAACAGGGAAGGGGAGACCCAGTACTTC	CASSSNREGETQYF	many	TRBJ2-5	NA	TRBV11-3
TGTGCCAGCAGTTACGAGGGAAGGCGTGAGCAGTTCTTC	CASSYEGRREQFF	many	TRBJ2-1	NA	TRBV6-5
TGTGCCAGCAGCTACCGTACCGGGAATTCAGGCGGGGAGCTGTTTTTT	CASSYRTGNSGGELFF	many	TRBJ2-2	NA	TRBV7-9
TGTGCCAGCAGCCCTCGGGGGGATGGCACAGATACGCAGTATTTT	CASSPRGDGTDTQYF	few	TRBJ2-3	TRBD2	TRBV6-1
TGTGCCAGTAGTATAGGATATGGGGATTCAAGCTCCTACAATGAGCAGTTCTTC	CASSIGYGDSSSYNEQFF	NA	TRBJ2-1	NA	TRBV19
TGCGCCAGCAGCCCAGCCTACACCCATTCACCCCTCCACTTT	CASSPAYTHSPLHF	many	TRBJ1-6	NA	TRBV4-3
TGTGCCACCCGGGACAGGGGGACCGGGGAGCTGTTTTTT	CATRDRGTGELFF	NA	TRBJ2-2	TRBD1	TRBV19
TGCAGTGCAAGCGCATGGGAGGGCCCGTACAATGAGCAGTTCTTC	CSASAWEGPYNEQFF	NA	TRBJ2-1	TRBD2	TRBV20-1
TGTGCCAGCAGCTTATACCTCCTGTACAGCTCCTACAATGAGCAGTTCTTC	CASSLYLLYSSYNEQFF	NA	TRBJ2-1	NA	TRBV7-9
TGTGCCAGCAGTTTAGCATCAGGGGACGCCTACAATGAGCAGTTCTTC	CASSLASGDAYNEQFF	NA	TRBJ2-1	NA	TRBV27
TGTGCCAGCAGCGTAGATACAGGGGGCGCGTACGAGCAGTACTTC	CASSVDTGGAYEQYF	few	TRBJ2-7	TRBD1	TRBV9
TGTGCCAGCAGCGGACAGGGAAGGGGGGAGACCCAGTACTTC	CASSGQGRGETQYF	many	TRBJ2-5	TRBD1	TRBV2